A selection of T cell receptor beta chains follows, all from one sample in a study of T cell repertoires in cytomegalovirus infection. TCRdb reanalysed the reads using MiXCR and keeps one entry per CDR3 protein. The sample lists nearly 550,000 distinct CDR3 sequences, 15% to 20% occurring once. Sequenced input: CD8+ T cells from PBMCs. Receptors were obtained from a human donor in good health (CMV status not recorded). Some clones in this sample may be carry-over from other donors' samples. Both conserved end residues are part of each CDR3. The order of the fields is V gene, J gene, clone size, D gene, CDR3 protein, CDR3 DNA. The D gene is left open where the match is weak. Clone size is stated in some rows and not others, as once, few, many or a class when expanded.

>TRBV12-3/TRBV12-4|TRBJ2-2|many|NA
CASSPTLTGAGELFF
TGTGCCAGCAGTCCCACACTGACGGGCGCCGGGGAGCTGTTTTTT
>TRBV9|TRBJ2-3|many|NA
CASGTGTDTQYF
TGTGCCAGCGGGACGGGCACAGATACGCAGTATTTT
>TRBV12-3/TRBV12-4|TRBJ1-2|few|NA
CASSFGGLGSAGYTF
TGTGCCAGCAGTTTTGGGGGGCTAGGTTCCGCTGGCTACACCTTC
>TRBV29-1|TRBJ1-2|NA|NA
CSVDPRAFNYGYTF
TGCAGCGTTGACCCCAGGGCCTTTAACTATGGCTACACCTTC
>TRBV12-3/TRBV12-4|TRBJ1-1|many|TRBD1
CASREQGTEAFF
TGTGCCAGCAGGGAACAGGGGACTGAAGCTTTCTTT
>TRBV7-6|TRBJ1-2|few|TRBD1
CASSSLPGTANYGYTF
TGTGCCAGCAGCTCACTACCTGGGACAGCTAACTATGGCTACACCTTC
>TRBV2|TRBJ2-2|NA|NA
CASRFGESGELFF
TGTGCCAGCAGATTCGGAGAATCCGGGGAGCTGTTTTTT
>TRBV28|TRBJ1-2|many|NA
CASSLVWEPAGGYTF
TGTGCCAGCAGTCTTGTCTGGGAACCCGCTGGGGGCTACACCTTC
>TRBV7-4|TRBJ1-1|NA|NA
CASSLYPGGERNTEAFF
TGTGCCAGCAGCTTATACCCCGGAGGTGAGCGGAACACTGAAGCTTTCTTT
>TRBV6-5|TRBJ1-2|NA|TRBD1
CASSPGGEGAVYGYTF
TGTGCCAGCAGTCCGGGCGGGGAGGGGGCGGTCTATGGCTACACCTTC
>TRBV28|TRBJ2-7|many|TRBD1
CASSPILRDRGDEQYF
TGTGCCAGCAGCCCGATCCTCCGGGACAGGGGCGACGAGCAGTACTTC
>TRBV4-1|TRBJ2-1|NA|NA
CASSQEGRREQFF
TGCGCCAGCAGCCAAGAAGGTCGGAGGGAGCAGTTCTTC
>TRBV7-9|TRBJ1-3|many|NA
CASSFLLTGNTIYF
TGTGCCAGCAGCTTTCTCTTGACTGGAAACACCATATATTTT
>TRBV28|TRBJ2-5|many|NA
CASSFPFETQYF
TGTGCCAGCAGTTTTCCATTTGAGACCCAGTACTTC
>TRBV11-2|TRBJ2-1|many|TRBD2
CASSLEGTSGRYNEQFF
TGTGCCAGCAGCTTAGAGGGAACTAGCGGGAGATACAATGAGCAGTTCTTC
>TRBV7-9|TRBJ1-1|many|NA
CASIAGNTEAFF
TGTGCCAGCATTGCGGGGAACACTGAAGCTTTCTTT
>TRBV28|TRBJ1-4|NA|NA
CASSTQGPTNEKLFF
TGTGCCAGCTCAACGCAGGGGCCAACTAATGAAAAACTGTTTTTT
>TRBV2|TRBJ2-2|few|NA
CASIGLNTGELFF
TGTGCCAGCATCGGACTGAACACCGGGGAGCTGTTTTTT
>TRBV7-6|TRBJ2-3|many|NA
CASSLDGLTDTQYF
TGTGCCAGCAGCTTAGATGGGTTGACAGATACGCAGTATTTT
>TRBV6-5|TRBJ2-1|few|TRBD2
CASRLAGGLNNEQFF
TGTGCCAGCAGACTAGCGGGGGGACTGAACAATGAGCAGTTCTTC
>TRBV6-5|TRBJ1-3|few|NA
CASSYDDQDNSGNTIYF
TGTGCCAGCAGTTACGACGATCAGGACAACTCTGGAAACACCATATATTTT
>TRBV7-9|TRBJ1-1|NA|TRBD1
CASSEQGKTEAFF
TGTGCCAGCAGCGAACAGGGGAAGACTGAAGCTTTCTTT
>TRBV7-9|TRBJ2-7|few|NA
CASSLALRGAHEQYF
TGTGCCAGCAGCTTAGCATTACGTGGGGCTCACGAGCAGTACTTC
>TRBV2|TRBJ2-2|few|TRBD1
CASRSDREDNTGELFF
TGTGCCAGCAGGAGCGACAGGGAAGATAACACCGGGGAGCTGTTTTTT
>TRBV29-1|TRBJ1-2|few|NA
CSVGPRMNYGYTF
TGCAGCGTTGGTCCCCGGATGAACTATGGCTACACCTTC
>TRBV7-9|TRBJ1-1|many|NA
CASSAGPSGTEAFF
TGTGCCAGCAGCGCCGGACCTTCGGGGACTGAAGCTTTCTTT
>TRBV27|TRBJ2-3|many|NA
CASSYQFTDTQYF
TGTGCCAGCAGTTATCAGTTCACAGATACGCAGTATTTT
>TRBV9|TRBJ1-5|NA|NA
CASSEGSNMGGNQPQHF
TGTGCCAGCAGCGAAGGCTCAAACATGGGAGGCAATCAGCCCCAGCATTTT